A selection of T cell receptor beta chains follows, all from one sample in a study of CDR3 diversity in severe acne. TCRdb reprocessed the PCR reads with MiXCR, giving one entry per CDR3 protein. The sample includes over 100,000 distinct CDR3 sequences, roughly half seen only once; the top ten take 12%. Sequences were obtained from blood. The receptors derive from a male donor with acne. Both conserved end residues are part of each CDR3. A D gene is named only where the DNA matches it firmly. Where a row states a size, it is once, few, many or the class of an expanded clone; other rows omit it.

clone_size: -
v_call: TRBV2
j_call: TRBJ2-7
d_call: -
cdr3_nt: TGTGCCAGCAGTTACTCGGGCAGTTTTATTGAGCAGTACTTC
cdr3_aa: CASSYSGSFIEQYF

clone_size: once
v_call: TRBV29-1
j_call: TRBJ2-3
d_call: TRBD2
cdr3_nt: TGCAGCGTTGATATGCCTAGCGGGAGTATCGATACGCAGTATTTT
cdr3_aa: CSVDMPSGSIDTQYF

clone_size: -
v_call: TRBV2
j_call: TRBJ1-5
d_call: -
cdr3_nt: TGTGCCAGCAAAACAGAACATCAACCCCCGCATTTT
cdr3_aa: CASKTEHQPPHF

clone_size: -
v_call: TRBV2
j_call: TRBJ1-5
d_call: -
cdr3_nt: TGTGCCAGCAGTGAAGGGCAATATCAGCCCCAGCATTTT
cdr3_aa: CASSEGQYQPQHF

clone_size: -
v_call: TRBV20-1
j_call: TRBJ2-2
d_call: -
cdr3_nt: TGCAGTGCCACTCTCCAATTACCGAAGGACACCGGGGAGCTGTTTTTT
cdr3_aa: CSATLQLPKDTGELFF

clone_size: few
v_call: TRBV7-6
j_call: TRBJ1-2
d_call: -
cdr3_nt: TGTGCCAGCAGCTTATTCCGGGACGGAACTAACTATGGCTACACCTTC
cdr3_aa: CASSLFRDGTNYGYTF

clone_size: few
v_call: TRBV20-1
j_call: TRBJ1-5
d_call: -
cdr3_nt: TGCAATGCTAGTAAGGCAGATACGCAGCATTTT
cdr3_aa: CNASKADTQHF

clone_size: once
v_call: TRBV10-3
j_call: TRBJ1-1
d_call: TRBD1
cdr3_nt: TGTGCCATCAGTAGACAGGGGAGTGTGACTGAAGCTTTCTTT
cdr3_aa: CAISRQGSVTEAFF

clone_size: -
v_call: TRBV5-1
j_call: TRBJ1-1
d_call: -
cdr3_nt: TGCGCCAGCAGCGTGTCAGGTTACACTGAAGCTTTCTTT
cdr3_aa: CASSVSGYTEAFF

clone_size: -
v_call: TRBV6-5
j_call: TRBJ2-1
d_call: TRBD2
cdr3_nt: TGTGCCAGCAGGGATGGGAGGGGTGAGCAGTTCTTC
cdr3_aa: CASRDGRGEQFF

clone_size: once
v_call: TRBV5-1
j_call: TRBJ1-6
d_call: TRBD1
cdr3_nt: TGCGCCAGCAGCTGGGGGACAGGGCAAACGTCACCCCTCCACTTT
cdr3_aa: CASSWGTGQTSPLHF

clone_size: few
v_call: TRBV7-3
j_call: TRBJ1-1
d_call: TRBD1
cdr3_nt: TGTGCCAGTAGTCCAAGGACAGGGAATCCTGAAGCTTTCTTT
cdr3_aa: CASSPRTGNPEAFF

clone_size: medium-sized
v_call: TRBV24-1
j_call: TRBJ2-7
d_call: -
cdr3_nt: TGTGCCACCAGTGCCCGGGGGACCTACGAGCAGTACTTC
cdr3_aa: CATSARGTYEQYF

clone_size: medium-sized
v_call: TRBV4-3
j_call: TRBJ2-7
d_call: TRBD2
cdr3_nt: TGCGCCAGCAGCCAAGGGACTAGCGGAACCTACGAGCAGTACTTC
cdr3_aa: CASSQGTSGTYEQYF

clone_size: many
v_call: TRBV5-1
j_call: TRBJ1-1
d_call: -
cdr3_nt: TGCGCCAGCAGCTTGGAAACAGGGAGTTTTGAAGCTTTCTTT
cdr3_aa: CASSLETGSFEAFF

clone_size: -
v_call: TRBV7-3
j_call: TRBJ1-2
d_call: -
cdr3_nt: TGTGCCAGCAGCCTAGACCAGAGGAACTATGGCTACACCTTC
cdr3_aa: CASSLDQRNYGYTF

clone_size: many
v_call: TRBV12-3/TRBV12-4
j_call: TRBJ1-5
d_call: -
cdr3_nt: TGTGCCAGCAGTTTAGAGTTTCTTCGGCCCCAGCATTTT
cdr3_aa: CASSLEFLRPQHF

clone_size: -
v_call: TRBV7-9
j_call: TRBJ2-5
d_call: -
cdr3_nt: TGTGCCAGCAGTTACTCACCGAGGGAGACCCAGTACTTC
cdr3_aa: CASSYSPRETQYF

clone_size: -
v_call: TRBV7-3
j_call: TRBJ2-3
d_call: -
cdr3_nt: TGTGCCAGCAGCGACCTGCCTAGCCGTACAGATACGCAGTATTTT
cdr3_aa: CASSDLPSRTDTQYF

clone_size: -
v_call: TRBV7-9
j_call: TRBJ1-5
d_call: TRBD1
cdr3_nt: TGTGCCAGCAAACTTCTTTCCGGACAGGGACGGGTCAATCAGCCCCAGCATTTT
cdr3_aa: CASKLLSGQGRVNQPQHF

clone_size: -
v_call: TRBV6-1
j_call: TRBJ1-3
d_call: TRBD1
cdr3_nt: TGTGCCAGCAGACACGGGACAGGGGCTGGAAACACCATATATTTT
cdr3_aa: CASRHGTGAGNTIYF

clone_size: -
v_call: TRBV7-2
j_call: TRBJ2-6
d_call: -
cdr3_nt: TGTGCCAGCAGCCGGGAGCCTGGGGCCAACGTCCTGACTTTC
cdr3_aa: CASSREPGANVLTF

clone_size: medium-sized
v_call: TRBV15
j_call: TRBJ1-6
d_call: TRBD1
cdr3_nt: TGTGCCACCAGCAGAGAGAGGGCGACAGGGGAAAATTCACCCCTCCACTTT
cdr3_aa: CATSRERATGENSPLHF

clone_size: -
v_call: TRBV2
j_call: TRBJ2-7
d_call: TRBD2
cdr3_nt: TGTGCCAGCAGTGGGCTAGCGGGAGGGACCGAGCAGTACTTC
cdr3_aa: CASSGLAGGTEQYF

clone_size: -
v_call: TRBV7-2
j_call: TRBJ2-7
d_call: -
cdr3_nt: TGTGCCAGCAGCCCAAGCCGGGACACCTCCTACGAGCAGTACTTC
cdr3_aa: CASSPSRDTSYEQYF

clone_size: once
v_call: TRBV20-1
j_call: TRBJ2-1
d_call: TRBD2
cdr3_nt: TGCAGTGCCCCCGGGGGTAGCGGGAGGGCCTTGGATGAGCAGTTCTTC
cdr3_aa: CSAPGGSGRALDEQFF

clone_size: -
v_call: TRBV28
j_call: TRBJ2-1
d_call: -
cdr3_nt: TGTGCCAGCAGTTTAGGGTGGCGCTCCAATGAGCAGTTCTTC
cdr3_aa: CASSLGWRSNEQFF

clone_size: -
v_call: TRBV5-1
j_call: TRBJ2-6
d_call: -
cdr3_nt: TGCGCCAGCAGCTTGGGGGGGGGGCCCACTGAAGCTTTC
cdr3_aa: CASSLGGGPTEAF

clone_size: -
v_call: TRBV7-2
j_call: TRBJ2-1
d_call: TRBD2
cdr3_nt: TGTGCCAGCAGCCCCGCTTCACTAGCGGGAGGCTGGAATGAGCAGTTCTTC
cdr3_aa: CASSPASLAGGWNEQFF

clone_size: -
v_call: TRBV6-1
j_call: TRBJ2-2
d_call: -
cdr3_nt: TGTGCCAGCAGTGAAGCTGCCCCATTCACCGGGGAGCCGTTTTTT
cdr3_aa: CASSEAAPFTGEPFF

clone_size: -
v_call: TRBV7-9
j_call: TRBJ2-5
d_call: -
cdr3_nt: TGTGCCAGCGGTGACGGGTACCAAGAGACCCAGTACTTC
cdr3_aa: CASGDGYQETQYF

clone_size: -
v_call: TRBV2
j_call: TRBJ2-1
d_call: -
cdr3_nt: TGTGCCAGCGAAGGGTTAGGCAATGAGCAGTTCTTC
cdr3_aa: CASEGLGNEQFF

clone_size: once
v_call: TRBV29-1
j_call: TRBJ1-2
d_call: -
cdr3_nt: TGCAGCGTCGAGAATTCAGATGGCTACACCTTC
cdr3_aa: CSVENSDGYTF

clone_size: -
v_call: TRBV25-1
j_call: TRBJ2-5
d_call: TRBD1
cdr3_nt: TGTGCCAGCAGTTTAAACAGGGGGAGGGAGACCCAGTACTTC
cdr3_aa: CASSLNRGRETQYF

clone_size: many
v_call: TRBV10-3
j_call: TRBJ2-2
d_call: -
cdr3_nt: TGTGCCACCCTCGAGAGTCCTCCAAACACCGGGGAGCTGTTTTTT
cdr3_aa: CATLESPPNTGELFF

clone_size: -
v_call: TRBV7-9
j_call: TRBJ2-5
d_call: TRBD2
cdr3_nt: TGTGCCAGCAGCTTAGTTTCTGAGCGGGAGCCAGAGACCCAGTACTTC
cdr3_aa: CASSLVSEREPETQYF

clone_size: once
v_call: TRBV7-2
j_call: TRBJ2-2
d_call: TRBD1
cdr3_nt: TGTGCCAGCAGCCGGGACAGGGGCCTGAACACCGGGGAGCTGTTTTTT
cdr3_aa: CASSRDRGLNTGELFF

clone_size: -
v_call: TRBV27
j_call: TRBJ2-7
d_call: TRBD2
cdr3_nt: TGTGCCAGCAGCTTGATTGGCGGGAGGGCCTACGAGCAGTACTTC
cdr3_aa: CASSLIGGRAYEQYF

clone_size: few
v_call: TRBV28
j_call: TRBJ2-4
d_call: -
cdr3_nt: TGTGCCAGCAGTTCACCCAGGGAGGCCAAAAACATTCAGTACTTC
cdr3_aa: CASSSPREAKNIQYF

clone_size: few
v_call: TRBV5-1
j_call: TRBJ1-3
d_call: TRBD1
cdr3_nt: TGCGCCAGCAGCCCGGGGGGACAGAACTCTGGAAACACCATATATTTT
cdr3_aa: CASSPGGQNSGNTIYF

clone_size: -
v_call: TRBV24-1
j_call: TRBJ1-1
d_call: -
cdr3_nt: TGTGCCACCAGTGATCCCGGGGATAGGGACACTGAAGCTTTCTTT
cdr3_aa: CATSDPGDRDTEAFF

clone_size: -
v_call: TRBV25-1
j_call: TRBJ1-1
d_call: -
cdr3_nt: TGTGCTAGCAGTGAATGGGAAATAGGCCACTCAGCAAAAACTGGAGCTTTCTTT
cdr3_aa: CASSEWEIGHSAKTGAFF

clone_size: many
v_call: TRBV24-1
j_call: TRBJ1-5
d_call: -
cdr3_nt: TGTGCCACCAGTGATTCTTGGGGTGGGCAGCCCCAGCATTTT
cdr3_aa: CATSDSWGGQPQHF

clone_size: many
v_call: TRBV20-1
j_call: TRBJ2-3
d_call: TRBD2
cdr3_nt: TGCAGTGCTAGAGATTCCTCCGCGACTAGCGGGGATACGCAGTATTTT
cdr3_aa: CSARDSSATSGDTQYF

clone_size: -
v_call: TRBV2
j_call: TRBJ2-5
d_call: TRBD2
cdr3_nt: TGTGCCAGCAGTGACTTGGGACTAGACGCGGAGACCCAGTACTTC
cdr3_aa: CASSDLGLDAETQYF

clone_size: many
v_call: TRBV7-6
j_call: TRBJ2-3
d_call: TRBD2
cdr3_nt: TGTGCCAGCAGGTCGACTAGCGGGAGTTACGATACGCAGTATTTT
cdr3_aa: CASRSTSGSYDTQYF

clone_size: -
v_call: TRBV9
j_call: TRBJ1-1
d_call: TRBD1
cdr3_nt: TGTGCCAGCAGCGGACGACAGGGGATGAACACTGAAGCTTTCTTT
cdr3_aa: CASSGRQGMNTEAFF

clone_size: many
v_call: TRBV19
j_call: TRBJ1-4
d_call: -
cdr3_nt: TGTGCCAGTAGTAAGTTGGGGCAGAATAATGAAAAACTGTTTTTT
cdr3_aa: CASSKLGQNNEKLFF

clone_size: many
v_call: TRBV10-2
j_call: TRBJ2-2
d_call: -
cdr3_nt: TGCGCCAGCAAGACAGCTAACACCGGGGAGCTGTTTTTT
cdr3_aa: CASKTANTGELFF

clone_size: -
v_call: TRBV5-1
j_call: TRBJ1-5
d_call: -
cdr3_nt: TGCGCCAGCAGCTTGGAAGGGGTCCAGCCCCAGCATTTT
cdr3_aa: CASSLEGVQPQHF

clone_size: few
v_call: TRBV20-1
j_call: TRBJ2-3
d_call: TRBD2
cdr3_nt: TGCAGTGCCCCCGTACTAGCGGGCGCAGGTACGCAGTATTTC
cdr3_aa: CSAPVLAGAGTQYF

clone_size: -
v_call: TRBV6-5
j_call: TRBJ2-7
d_call: -
cdr3_nt: TGTGCCATCAGTGACGCCCAGGGGGGGACCTACGAGCAGTACTTC
cdr3_aa: CAISDAQGGTYEQYF

clone_size: many
v_call: TRBV5-1
j_call: TRBJ2-3
d_call: -
cdr3_nt: TGCGCCAGCAGCTTGCGAGGGGCAGATACGCAGTATTTT
cdr3_aa: CASSLRGADTQYF

clone_size: -
v_call: TRBV20-1
j_call: TRBJ2-4
d_call: -
cdr3_nt: TGCAGTGCTAGAGATTTGGGGCCGGGAAACATTCAGTACTTC
cdr3_aa: CSARDLGPGNIQYF

clone_size: -
v_call: TRBV11-2
j_call: TRBJ2-3
d_call: TRBD2
cdr3_nt: TGTGCCAGCAGCTTAATGAGCGGGAGCAGCACAGATACGCAGTATTTT
cdr3_aa: CASSLMSGSSTDTQYF

clone_size: -
v_call: TRBV19
j_call: TRBJ2-1
d_call: TRBD2
cdr3_nt: TGTGCCAGTAGTATGGACATGACTAGCGGGAGGTTATATGAGCAGTTCTTC
cdr3_aa: CASSMDMTSGRLYEQFF

clone_size: many
v_call: TRBV7-9
j_call: TRBJ2-1
d_call: -
cdr3_nt: TGTGCCAGCAGCGCCCTCAGGGGTGAGCAGTTCTTC
cdr3_aa: CASSALRGEQFF

clone_size: -
v_call: TRBV4-1
j_call: TRBJ2-1
d_call: -
cdr3_nt: TGCGCCAGCAGCCAAGGTCCTGGGGGACGGGGAAACAATGAGCAGTTCTTC
cdr3_aa: CASSQGPGGRGNNEQFF

clone_size: few
v_call: TRBV10-3
j_call: TRBJ1-1
d_call: -
cdr3_nt: TGTGCCGCCCAGCAAGACAGGGAAGCTTTCTTT
cdr3_aa: CAAQQDREAFF

clone_size: many
v_call: TRBV19
j_call: TRBJ2-7
d_call: TRBD1
cdr3_nt: TGTGCCAGTACCCTCGGACAGGGCTACGAGCAGTACTTC
cdr3_aa: CASTLGQGYEQYF